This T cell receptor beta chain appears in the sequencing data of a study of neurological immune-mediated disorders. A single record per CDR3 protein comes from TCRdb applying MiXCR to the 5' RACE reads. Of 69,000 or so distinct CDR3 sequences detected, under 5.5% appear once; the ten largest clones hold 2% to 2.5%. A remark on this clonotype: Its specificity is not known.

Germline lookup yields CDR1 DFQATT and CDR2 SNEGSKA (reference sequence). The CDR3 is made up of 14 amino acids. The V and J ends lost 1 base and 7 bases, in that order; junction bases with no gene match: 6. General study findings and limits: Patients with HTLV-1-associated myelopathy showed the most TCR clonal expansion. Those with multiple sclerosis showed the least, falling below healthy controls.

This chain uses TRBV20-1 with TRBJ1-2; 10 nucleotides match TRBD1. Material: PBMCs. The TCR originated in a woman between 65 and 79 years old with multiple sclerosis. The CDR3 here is CSARATGGAPGYTF. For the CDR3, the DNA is TGCAGTGCTAGAGCGACAGGGGGCGCCCCTGGCTACACCTTC.